These T cell receptor beta chains were read from a single sample in a study of T-cell memory formation after mild COVID-19. TCRdb passed the 5' RACE reads through MiXCR, listing each CDR3 protein once. The table has approximately 150,000 distinct CDR3 sequences, 10% to 15% seen once. Sequenced: PBMCs or a T cell subset sorted from them (not recorded which). These receptors all come from a man aged 18 to 35 who had mild COVID-19 (a few samples of this study predate the infection). Cell type and time point are not known. CDR3s include the opening cysteine and the closing phenylalanine or tryptophan. The D gene is left open where the match is weak. Clone size, where shown, is once, few, many, or a class for clones that have expanded.

J: TRBJ1-4; D: .; size: .; V: TRBV20-1; CDR3: CSANGFGVATNEKLFF; DNA: TGCAGTGCTAACGGCTTTGGCGTAGCGACTAATGAAAAACTGTTTTTT
J: TRBJ2-5; D: TRBD1; size: .; V: TRBV5-1; CDR3: CASSTTWDSQTQYF; DNA: TGCGCCAGCAGCACCACGTGGGACAGTCAGACCCAGTACTTC
J: TRBJ2-1; D: TRBD1; size: few; V: TRBV30; CDR3: CAWSDRTGFVNEQFF; DNA: TGTGCCTGGAGTGACCGGACAGGCTTCGTGAATGAGCAGTTCTTC
J: TRBJ2-1; D: TRBD2; size: few; V: TRBV2; CDR3: CASSEGERRGEIF; DNA: TGTGCCAGCAGTGAAGGGGAACGGCGGGGGGAGATCTTC
J: TRBJ2-2; D: .; size: few; V: TRBV12-3/TRBV12-4; CDR3: CASSTRASRRGELFF; DNA: TGTGCCAGCAGCACCAGGGCTAGCCGGCGCGGGGAGCTGTTTTTT
J: TRBJ2-7; D: .; size: few; V: TRBV19; CDR3: CASSRDFLGEQYF; DNA: TGTGCCAGTAGTAGAGACTTTCTGGGCGAGCAGTACTTC
J: TRBJ1-1; D: .; size: .; V: TRBV18; CDR3: CASSPNRVGASTEAFF; DNA: TGTGCCAGCTCACCTAACAGGGTTGGGGCGAGCACTGAAGCTTTCTTT
J: TRBJ1-2; D: TRBD1; size: many; V: TRBV5-1; CDR3: CASSTGQGANSYTF; DNA: TGCGCCAGCAGCACTGGACAGGGGGCGAATAGCTACACCTTC
J: TRBJ2-3; D: .; size: .; V: TRBV10-3; CDR3: CAISPRGAADTQYF; DNA: TGTGCCATCAGCCCCAGGGGGGCGGCAGATACGCAGTATTTT
J: TRBJ2-1; D: TRBD2; size: .; V: TRBV5-1; CDR3: CASSRTSGASYNEQFF; DNA: TGCGCCAGCAGCCGAACTAGCGGAGCCTCCTACAATGAGCAGTTCTTC
J: TRBJ2-3; D: TRBD2; size: few; V: TRBV11-2; CDR3: CASSHRSGGNTDTQYF; DNA: TGTGCCAGCAGCCACCGTAGCGGGGGTAACACAGATACGCAGTATTTT
J: TRBJ2-5; D: .; size: .; V: TRBV5-1; CDR3: CASSLSVAGNQETQYF; DNA: TGCGCCAGCAGCTTGTCGGTCGCGGGAAATCAAGAGACCCAGTACTTC
J: TRBJ1-1; D: .; size: .; V: TRBV7-3; CDR3: CASSFGTNTEAFF; DNA: TGTGCCAGCAGCTTCGGCACGAACACTGAAGCTTTCTTT
J: TRBJ1-1; D: .; size: once; V: TRBV13; CDR3: CASRNRLRVNTEAFF; DNA: TGTGCCAGCAGAAATCGACTCAGGGTGAACACTGAAGCTTTCTTT
J: TRBJ1-6; D: TRBD1; size: few; V: TRBV10-3; CDR3: CAISRDRGNSPLHF; DNA: TGTGCCATCTCTCGGGACAGGGGTAATTCACCCCTCCACTTT
J: TRBJ2-2; D: TRBD2; size: few; V: TRBV15; CDR3: CATSSATSGGIAGELFF; DNA: TGTGCCACCAGCAGCGCGACTAGCGGGGGGATAGCCGGGGAGCTGTTTTTT
J: TRBJ2-3; D: .; size: .; V: TRBV5-4; CDR3: CASSQISGSSDTQYF; DNA: TGTGCCAGCAGCCAGATCAGCGGGTCCTCAGATACGCAGTATTTT
J: TRBJ2-1; D: .; size: few; V: TRBV7-7; CDR3: CASSPDGYNEQFF; DNA: TGTGCCAGCAGCCCGGACGGCTACAATGAGCAGTTCTTC
J: TRBJ2-5; D: TRBD2; size: .; V: TRBV7-2; CDR3: CASSASGPGTQYF; DNA: TGTGCCAGCAGCGCTAGCGGGCCAGGGACCCAGTACTTC
J: TRBJ1-5; D: .; size: few; V: TRBV2; CDR3: CASRAEVNQPQHF; DNA: TGTGCCAGCCGCGCCGAGGTGAATCAGCCCCAGCATTTT
J: TRBJ2-2; D: .; size: .; V: TRBV11-3; CDR3: CASSLVGQNTGELFF; DNA: TGTGCCAGCAGCTTAGTGGGACAGAACACCGGGGAGCTGTTTTTT
J: TRBJ2-1; D: TRBD2; size: .; V: TRBV2; CDR3: CARTGLAGYNEQFF; DNA: TGTGCCAGGACGGGACTAGCGGGGTACAATGAGCAGTTCTTC
J: TRBJ2-6; D: .; size: .; V: TRBV7-2; CDR3: CASSLEGQSLSGANVLTF; DNA: TGTGCCAGCAGCTTAGAAGGACAGAGCCTCTCTGGGGCCAACGTCCTGACTTTC
J: TRBJ1-5; D: TRBD1; size: many; V: TRBV7-2; CDR3: CASSPSPGTGVAQHF; DNA: TGTGCCAGCAGCCCATCCCCAGGGACAGGGGTGGCCCAGCATTTT
J: TRBJ2-2; D: .; size: few; V: TRBV7-2; CDR3: CASSLEGSSTGELFF; DNA: TGTGCCAGCAGCTTAGAAGGGTCGAGCACCGGGGAGCTGTTTTTT
J: TRBJ2-1; D: TRBD2; size: .; V: TRBV5-1; CDR3: CASSPGTSGGTQFF; DNA: TGCGCCAGCAGCCCTGGGACTAGCGGGGGGACGCAGTTCTTC
J: TRBJ1-2; D: .; size: .; V: TRBV11-2; CDR3: CASSPRPGKGGYTF; DNA: TGTGCCAGCAGCCCCCGCCCGGGGAAAGGCGGCTACACCTTC
J: TRBJ2-5; D: TRBD2; size: .; V: TRBV20-1; CDR3: CSARPRGEETQYF; DNA: TGCAGTGCTAGACCCCGGGGGGAAGAGACCCAGTACTTC
J: TRBJ2-5; D: TRBD1; size: .; V: TRBV7-9; CDR3: CASSFWTGGEETQYF; DNA: TGTGCCAGCAGCTTCTGGACAGGGGGTGAGGAGACCCAGTACTTC
J: TRBJ1-6; D: .; size: .; V: TRBV2; CDR3: CASRLGNSPLHF; DNA: TGTGCCAGCCGGTTAGGGAATTCACCCCTCCACTTT
J: TRBJ1-1; D: TRBD1; size: .; V: TRBV6-2/TRBV6-3; CDR3: CASSQGGHTEAFF; DNA: TGTGCCAGCAGTCAGGGGGGGCACACTGAAGCTTTCTTT
J: TRBJ1-2; D: TRBD1; size: few; V: TRBV10-2; CDR3: CASNPGQGAGGYTF; DNA: TGCGCCAGCAATCCGGGACAGGGTGCAGGGGGCTACACCTTC